The 23 T cell receptor beta chains below come from one sample, sequenced in a study of blood T cells in healthy people across ages. A J-beta primer mix and a sample-barcoded 5' primer were used in a second PCR of about 7 to 12 cycles. From the 5' RACE reads, TCRdb called clonotypes with MiXCR, one entry per CDR3 protein. The top ten clones hold more than 4% of a sample with 1.5 million or so distinct CDR3 sequences, roughly 43% of them seen once. The source material was blood. These receptors were taken from a woman under 30 in good health.

The V gene is TRBV4-3, the J gene TRBJ2-2; 10 positions agree with TRBD2. The CDR3 spans 17 residues. In germline, CDR1 is LGHNA, CDR2 YSLEER. Losses at the gene ends were 4 bases for V and 4 bases for J; bases not matched to a gene: 9. The CDR3 is CASSPGVAGGSTGELFF. CDR3 DNA sequence: TGCGCCAGCAGCCCCGGGGTAGCGGGAGGTTCCACCGGGGAGCTGTTTTTT.

CDR3 bases: TGTGCCAGCAGTTACTCGGAGGGTTGGGGCTATGGCTACACCTTC. As protein: CASSYSEGWGYGYTF. The V gene is TRBV6-5, the J gene TRBJ1-2; D unresolved. V was clipped by 0 bases and J by 4 bases, with 12 bases between them. This CDR3 spans 15 amino acids. CDR1 MNHEY and CDR2 SVGAGI come from the germline V gene.

The chain couples TRBV6-5 to TRBJ1-2; maybe TRBD1 (6 bases). This CDR3 contains 15 residues. The germline CDR1 and CDR2 sequences are MNHEY and SVGAGI. V was pared by 0 bases and J by 4 bases, with 12 bases between. DNA of the CDR3: TGTGCCAGCAGTTACTCTCCACGGACAGTCTATGGCTACACCTTC. Translation gives CASSYSPRTVYGYTF.

In this sample, this clonotype turned up a few times. The V call is TRBV6-4, the J call TRBJ2-1, with TRBD2 matching 9 bases. The CDR3 consists of 17 residues. The ends lost 5 bases at V and 0 bases at J; junction bases unmatched: 8. Germline V gives CDR1 MRHNA, CDR2 SNTAGT. Here the CDR3 DNA reads TGTGCCAGCAGTACCCATAGCGGGAGAAACTCCTACAATGAGCAGTTCTTC. Translating gives CASSTHSGRNSYNEQFF.

This chain links TRBV7-2 with TRBJ2-3; TRBD2 aligns across 9 bases. Trimming at V came to 2 bases and at J to 1 base, leaving 10 bases not matched to a gene. Germline CDR1 SGHTA, CDR2 FQGNSA. The CDR3 totals 18 residues. Written as DNA, the CDR3 is TGTGCCAGCAGCTTATGGACTAGCGTTTGGATGGGCACAGATACGCAGTATTTT. It codes for CASSLWTSVWMGTDTQYF.

This clonotype was seen only a few times. V usage is TRBV12-3 or TRBV12-4 and J usage is TRBJ1-4; perhaps TRBD1 as D (6 bases). Trimming stripped 6 bases from V and 14 bases from J, with 13 bases between. This CDR3 has 11 residues. Written as DNA, the CDR3 is TGTGCCAGCAGCCTTGGGACACCCCTGTTTTTT. This translates into CASSLGTPLFF.

The J gene is TRBJ1-2, the V gene TRBV21-1. TRBV21-1 is termed a pseudogene. This CDR3 is 11 amino acids long. The CDR3 is CASSKGVGYTF. The CDR3 nucleotides are TGTGCCAGCAGCAAAGGGGTTGGCTACACCTTC.

The chain is built from TRBV10-3 and TRBJ1-3; D not certain. The CDR3 sequence is 13 residues long. Germline-derived CDR1 and CDR2 are ENHRY and SYGVKD. Between the trimmed V and J ends, which lost 3 bases and 1 base, there was a span of 4 bases. The CDR3, as DNA: TGTGCCATCAGTGAAAATTCTGGAAACACCATATATTTT. Its protein is CAISENSGNTIYF.

The chain links TRBV7-2 to TRBJ2-5; no firm D call. This CDR3 has 15 amino acids. Per the germline V gene, CDR1 is SGHTA and CDR2 is FQGNSA. Trimming shortened V by 5 bases and J by 1 base, and 14 bases separated the two germline ends. CDR3 in amino acids: CASSHERIPQETQYF. The CDR3 coding sequence is TGTGCCAGCAGCCACGAAAGAATCCCCCAAGAGACCCAGTACTTC. Supplemented by reference TRBV7-2 and TRBJ2-5, the full variable domain reads GAGVSQSPSNKVTEKGKDVELRCDPISGHTALYWYRQSLGQGLEFLIYFQGNSAPDKSGLPSDRFSAERTGGSVSTLTIQRTQQEDSAVYLCASSHERIPQETQYFGPGTRLLVL.

This clonotype was counted a single time. This may arise from a read error, as a much more abundant clone is one base away. The chain uses TRBV20-1 and TRBJ2-5; 13 bases agree with TRBD2. The germline V gene has CDR1 DFQATT and CDR2 SNEGSKA (reference sequence). The J segment lost 11 bases and the V segment lost 6 bases, leaving 12 bases of the junction unmatched. The CDR3 runs 14 residues. The DNA for the CDR3 is TGCAGTGCAGGGACTAGCGGGGCTTACAATGAGCAGTACTTC. Encoded protein: CSAGTSGAYNEQYF.

The V gene is TRBV5-1, the J gene TRBJ2-4; D perhaps matches TRBD2 (5 bases). This CDR3 has 20 residues. Trimming stripped 3 bases from V and 1 base from J, with 26 bases between. The germline CDR1 and CDR2 sequences are SGHRS and YFSETQ. This CDR3 is CASSSLLSRGTDVAKNIQYF. CDR3 nucleotide sequence: TGCGCCAGCAGCTCCCTATTGTCCCGGGGAACTGATGTGGCCAAAAACATTCAGTACTTC.

This chain joins TRBV20-1 and TRBJ2-5; D uncertain. Germline loops: CDR1 DFQATT, CDR2 SNEGSKA (reference sequence). V was clipped by 8 bases and J by 5 bases, with 15 bases between them. The CDR3 is 12 amino acids. The CDR3 DNA reads TGCAGTTCAGAAAGCAACCTGGAGACCCAGTACTTC. Amino acids: CSSESNLETQYF.

This clonotype turned up a few times. This chain joins TRBV7-9 and TRBJ1-5; 7 bases fit TRBD1. Germline assignment: CDR1 SEHNR and CDR2 FQNEAQ (reference sequence). The CDR3 has 13 amino acids. V shed 5 bases, J shed 6 bases, and the junction held 4 bases outside the gene matches. The CDR3 region is CASSLRDSQPQHF. In nucleotides, the CDR3 is TGTGCCAGCAGCCTCCGGGACAGTCAGCCCCAGCATTTT.

The sample holds a few counts of this clonotype. The chain has TRBV20-1 and TRBJ1-2; D is possibly TRBD1 (6 bases). The CDR3 consists of 13 residues. Trimming took off 3 bases at V and 8 bases at J, with 16 bases between the two ends. From germline, CDR1 is DFQATT and CDR2 SNEGSKA (reference sequence). The CDR3 here is CSARSRQARGYTF. CDR3 sequence (DNA): TGCAGTGCTAGGTCACGACAGGCACGGGGCTACACCTTC.

The table lists this clonotype with a few counts. The CDR3 DNA reads as TGTGCCAGCAGTTCAAGGGACAGGGGGAGAGCTGAAGCTTTCTTT. Amino acid sequence: CASSSRDRGRAEAFF. The gene calls are TRBV28 and TRBJ1-1; 11 bases align to TRBD1. The CDR3 contains 15 residues. The V and J ends lost 4 bases and 6 bases, in that order; junction bases with no gene match: 7. Germline-derived CDR1 and CDR2 are MDHEN and SYDVKM.

This clonotype was seen a few times. The V call is TRBV27, the J call TRBJ2-1; no firm D call. V lost 5 bases, J lost 12 bases, and 11 bases lay in between. CDR3 length: 11 residues. Germline CDR1 reads MNHEY; CDR2 reads SMNVEV (reference sequence). The CDR3 DNA sequence: TGTGCCAGCAGTAACGTTATAGCGCAGTTCTTC. It specifies CASSNVIAQFF.

This clonotype was seen only a few times. The chain is built from TRBV4-3 and TRBJ2-4, with 8 bases that match TRBD2. The CDR3 runs to 13 residues. From germline, CDR1 is LGHNA and CDR2 YSLEER. Losses at the gene ends were 3 bases for V and 11 bases for J; bases not matched to a gene: 6. The CDR3 protein is CASSQGLGGVQYF. In DNA, the CDR3 is TGCGCCAGCAGCCAGGGGCTCGGGGGGGTTCAGTACTTC.

This clonotype was detected a few times. The chain combines TRBV19 with TRBJ2-7; 12 bases are shared with TRBD2. V was pared by 5 bases and J by 1 base, with 9 bases of the junction left unmatched. From germline, CDR1 is LNHDA and CDR2 SQIVND (reference sequence). This CDR3 is 17 amino acids long. CDR3 region: CASSPFWTSGNSYEQYF. For the CDR3, the DNA is TGTGCCAGTAGTCCTTTTTGGACTAGCGGGAATTCCTACGAGCAGTACTTC. Full variable domain (missing parts from reference TRBV19 and TRBJ2-7): DGGITQSPKYLFRKEGQNVTLSCEQNLNHDAMYWYRQDPGQGLRLIYYSQIVNDFQKGDIAEGYSVSREKKESFPLTVTSAQKNPTAFYLCASSPFWTSGNSYEQYFGPGTRLTVT.

As concerns this clonotype: The junction differs from germline at one of its ends, possibly a read error. V is TRBV11-2 and J is TRBJ1-1, with D unclear. CDR1 and CDR2 from the germline V gene are SGHAT and FQNNGV. This CDR3 is built from 15 residues. CDR3 DNA sequence: TGTGTCAGCATCCGAATCGGATCCGGGAACACTGAAGCTTTCTTT. This sequence encodes CVSIRIGSGNTEAFF.

This clonotype was picked up a small number of times. The CDR3 loop is CAIRNLATSTDTQYF. The CDR3 DNA follows: TGTGCCATCAGGAATCTAGCGACTAGCACAGATACGCAGTATTTT. The chain joins TRBV10-3 to TRBJ2-3, with D tentatively TRBD2 (6 bases). Trimming left V 6 bases short and J 0 bases short, with 13 bases between. The germline V gene has CDR1 ENHRY and CDR2 SYGVKD. The CDR3 is made up of 15 amino acids.

There are a few counts of this clonotype. V and J are TRBV7-9 and TRBJ1-5; tentatively, D is TRBD1 (5 bases). Per the germline V gene, CDR1 is SEHNR and CDR2 is FQNEAQ (reference sequence). Trimming shortened V by 4 bases and J by 4 bases, and 14 bases separated the two germline ends. The length of the CDR3 is 15 residues. CDR3: CASSSSGTNNQPQHF. For the CDR3, the DNA is TGTGCCAGCAGCTCCTCCGGGACGAATAATCAGCCCCAGCATTTT.

The rearrangement links TRBV28 to TRBJ1-1, with D tentatively TRBD1 (5 bases). Germline V gene data show CDR1 as MDHEN and CDR2 as SYDVKM. V dropped 4 bases and J dropped 5 bases, with 17 bases sitting between them. There are 15 residues in the CDR3. For the CDR3, the DNA is TGTGCCAGCAGTTCCCCTGGCAGGGTGGGAACTGAAGCTTTCTTT. Amino acids: CASSSPGRVGTEAFF.

This clonotype was found a few times. V usage is TRBV7-9 and J usage is TRBJ2-7, with D possibly being TRBD1 (5 bases). The ends were cut back, 1 base at V and 3 bases at J, with 16 bases in the middle. The CDR3 is 16 amino acids. Germline V gives CDR1 SEHNR, CDR2 FQNEAQ (reference sequence). CDR3 nucleotides: TGTGCCAGCAGCTTAGGGGGCAGCCATTTGGGCTACGAGCAGTACTTC. Amino acids: CASSLGGSHLGYEQYF. Supplemented by reference TRBV7-9 and TRBJ2-7, the full variable domain reads DTGVSQNPRHKITKRGQNVTFRCDPISEHNRLYWYRQTLGQGPEFLTYFQNEAQLEKSRLLSDRFSAERPKGSFSTLEIQRTEQGDSAMYLCASSLGGSHLGYEQYFGPGTRLTVT.